This T cell receptor (beta chain) was found in a study of blood T cell repertoires in COVID-19. As handled by the study authors: Estimation of nucleated cell counts was performed using reference gene primer amplification. Profiled with immunoSEQ multiplex PCR; TCRdb holds only in-frame clones, not every one. V, J and clone size derive from that table, while D and trimming were established from the DNA sequence. The repertoire holds 20,000 to 25,000 clones, with about nine tenths as singletons. CDR1 and CDR2 from the germline V gene are KGHSH and LQKENI. The CDR3 has 15 residues. The V and J ends lost 6 bases and 0 bases respectively, with 12 bases between them.

The TCR comes from a human donor with active COVID-19. The donor label of this sample is uncertain. This chain links TRBV18 with TRBJ2-1; no clear D. Sequenced material: peripheral blood. The CDR3 sequence: CASSPFPLSYNEQFF. The CDR3 region has the DNA TGTGCCAGCTCCCCATTCCCCCTCTCCTACAATGAGCAGTTCTTC.